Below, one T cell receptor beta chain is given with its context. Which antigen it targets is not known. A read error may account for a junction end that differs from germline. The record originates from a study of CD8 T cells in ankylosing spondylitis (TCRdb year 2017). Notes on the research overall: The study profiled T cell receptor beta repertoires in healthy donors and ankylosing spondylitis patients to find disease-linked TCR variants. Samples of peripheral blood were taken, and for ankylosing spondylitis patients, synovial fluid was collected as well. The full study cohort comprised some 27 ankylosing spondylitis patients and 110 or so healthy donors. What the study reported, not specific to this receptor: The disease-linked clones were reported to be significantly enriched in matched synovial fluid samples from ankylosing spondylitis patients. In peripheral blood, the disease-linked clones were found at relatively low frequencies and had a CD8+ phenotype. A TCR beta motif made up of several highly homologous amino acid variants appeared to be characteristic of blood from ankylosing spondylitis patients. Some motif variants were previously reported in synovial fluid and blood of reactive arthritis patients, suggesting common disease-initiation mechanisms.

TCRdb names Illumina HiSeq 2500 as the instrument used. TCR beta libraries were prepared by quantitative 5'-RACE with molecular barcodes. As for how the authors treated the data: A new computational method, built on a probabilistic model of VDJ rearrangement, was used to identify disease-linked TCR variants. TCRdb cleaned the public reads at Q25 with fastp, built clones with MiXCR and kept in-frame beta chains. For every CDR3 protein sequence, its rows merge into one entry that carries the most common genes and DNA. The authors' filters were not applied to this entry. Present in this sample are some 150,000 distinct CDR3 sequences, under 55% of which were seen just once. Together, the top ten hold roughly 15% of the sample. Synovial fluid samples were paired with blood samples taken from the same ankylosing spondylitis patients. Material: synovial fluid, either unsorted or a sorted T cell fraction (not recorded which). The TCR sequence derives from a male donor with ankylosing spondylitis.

The CDR3 reads as follows: CASGFGVLGQGIDEQYF. The nucleotide sequence reads TGTGCCAGCGGCTTCGGGGTCCTCGGACAGGGTATTGACGAGCAGTACTTC. This chain is built from TRBV5-5 and TRBJ2-7, with 8 middle bases fitting TRBD1. Sequences SGHKS (CDR1) and YYEKEE (CDR2) are obtained from the germline V gene (reference sequence). The CDR3, cysteine through phenylalanine, is 17 amino acids long. Here the CDR3 DNA is all that survives: 51 bases in frame from base 1.